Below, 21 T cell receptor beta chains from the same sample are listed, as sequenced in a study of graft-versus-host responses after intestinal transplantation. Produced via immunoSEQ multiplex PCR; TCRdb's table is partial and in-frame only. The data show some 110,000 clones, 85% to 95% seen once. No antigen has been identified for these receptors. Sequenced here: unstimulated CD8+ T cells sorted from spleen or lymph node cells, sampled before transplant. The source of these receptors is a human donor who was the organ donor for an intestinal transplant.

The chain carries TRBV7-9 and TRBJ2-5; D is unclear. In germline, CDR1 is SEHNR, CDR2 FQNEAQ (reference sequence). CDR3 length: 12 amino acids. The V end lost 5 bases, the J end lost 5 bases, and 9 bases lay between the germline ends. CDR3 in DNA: TGTGCCAGCAGCGATCCCGCGGAGACCCAGTACTTC. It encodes CASSDPAETQYF.

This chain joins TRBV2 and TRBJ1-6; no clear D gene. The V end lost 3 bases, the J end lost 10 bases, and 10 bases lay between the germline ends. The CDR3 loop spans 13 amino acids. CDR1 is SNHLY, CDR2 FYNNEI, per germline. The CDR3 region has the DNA TGTGCCAGCAGTGACGTTTTAAGGTCACCCCTCCACTTT. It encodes CASSDVLRSPLHF.

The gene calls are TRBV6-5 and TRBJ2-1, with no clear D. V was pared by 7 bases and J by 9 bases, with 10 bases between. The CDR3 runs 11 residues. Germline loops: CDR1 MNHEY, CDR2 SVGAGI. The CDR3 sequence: CASTVFGEQFF. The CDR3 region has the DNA TGTGCCAGCACTGTCTTCGGTGAGCAGTTCTTC.

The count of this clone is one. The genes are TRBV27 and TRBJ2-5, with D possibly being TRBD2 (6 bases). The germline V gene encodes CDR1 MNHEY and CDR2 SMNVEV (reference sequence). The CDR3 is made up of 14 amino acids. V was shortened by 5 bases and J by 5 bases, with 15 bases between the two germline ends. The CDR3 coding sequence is TGTGCCAGCAGTATCTTAGCGGAAGGGGAGACCCAGTACTTC. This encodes CASSILAEGETQYF.

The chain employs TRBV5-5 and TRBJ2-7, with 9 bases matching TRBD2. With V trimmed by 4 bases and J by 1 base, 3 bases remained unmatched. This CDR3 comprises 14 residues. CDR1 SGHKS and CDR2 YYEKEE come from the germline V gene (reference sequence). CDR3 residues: CASSATSGSYEQYF. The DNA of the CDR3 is TGTGCCAGCAGCGCGACTAGCGGATCCTACGAGCAGTACTTC.

The CDR3 nucleotides are TGCGCCAGCAGCCAAGATGAACGGGAGGGAGAAGAGACCCAGTACTTC. Translation: CASSQDEREGEETQYF. This chain connects TRBV4-1 to TRBJ2-5, with TRBD2 matching over 8 bases. The CDR3 is 16 amino acids. The V gene end was trimmed by 0 bases and the J gene end by 3 bases; junction bases not matched to a gene: 6. The germline gives CDR1 MGHRA, CDR2 YSYEKL.

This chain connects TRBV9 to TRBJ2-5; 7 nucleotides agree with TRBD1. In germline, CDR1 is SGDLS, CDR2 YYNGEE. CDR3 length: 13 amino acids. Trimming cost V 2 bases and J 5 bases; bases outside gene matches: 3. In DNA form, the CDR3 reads TGTGCCAGCAGCGTTACAGGGGCCGAGACCCAGTACTTC. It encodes CASSVTGAETQYF. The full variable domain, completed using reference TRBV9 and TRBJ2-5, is DSGVTQTPKHLITATGQRVTLRCSPRSGDLSVYWYQQSLDQGLQFLIQYYNGEERAKGNILERFSAQQFPDLHSELNLSSLELGDSALYFCASSVTGAETQYFGPGTRLLVL.

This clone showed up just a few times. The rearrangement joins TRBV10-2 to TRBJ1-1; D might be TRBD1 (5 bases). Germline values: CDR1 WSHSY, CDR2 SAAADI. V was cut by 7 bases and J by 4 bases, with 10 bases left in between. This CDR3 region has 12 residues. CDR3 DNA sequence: TGCGCCAGCATTTCAGGGAGCACTGAAGCTTTCTTT. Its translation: CASISGSTEAFF.

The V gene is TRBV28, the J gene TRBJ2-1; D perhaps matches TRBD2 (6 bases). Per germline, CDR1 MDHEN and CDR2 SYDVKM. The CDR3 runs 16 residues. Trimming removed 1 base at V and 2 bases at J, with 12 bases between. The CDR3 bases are TGTGCCAGCAGTTTATTTACTAGCTCCCCCTACAATGAGCAGTTCTTC. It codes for CASSLFTSSPYNEQFF.

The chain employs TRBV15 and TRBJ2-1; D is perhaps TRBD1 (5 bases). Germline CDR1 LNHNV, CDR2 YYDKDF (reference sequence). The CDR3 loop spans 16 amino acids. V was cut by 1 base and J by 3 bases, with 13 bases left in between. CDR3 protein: CATSRVPRDSYNEQFF. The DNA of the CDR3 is TGTGCCACCAGCAGAGTCCCCCGAGACAGCTACAATGAGCAGTTCTTC.

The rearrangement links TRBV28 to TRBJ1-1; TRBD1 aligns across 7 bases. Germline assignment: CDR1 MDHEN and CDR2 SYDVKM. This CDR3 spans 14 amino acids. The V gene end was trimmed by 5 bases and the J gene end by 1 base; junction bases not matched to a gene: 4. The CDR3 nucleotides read TGTGCCAGCAGTCTCCCAGGGGGGAACACTGAAGCTTTCTTT. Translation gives CASSLPGGNTEAFF.

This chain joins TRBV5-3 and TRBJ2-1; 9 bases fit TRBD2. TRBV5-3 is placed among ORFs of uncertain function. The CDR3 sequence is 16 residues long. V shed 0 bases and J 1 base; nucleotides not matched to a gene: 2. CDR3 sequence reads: CARSLGLAVSYNEQFF. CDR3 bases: TGTGCCAGAAGCTTGGGACTAGCGGTATCCTACAATGAGCAGTTCTTC.

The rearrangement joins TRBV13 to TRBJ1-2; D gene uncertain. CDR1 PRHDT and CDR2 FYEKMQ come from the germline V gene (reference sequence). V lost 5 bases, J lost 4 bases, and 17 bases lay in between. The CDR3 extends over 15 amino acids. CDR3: CASSPGPQLAYGYTF. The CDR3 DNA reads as TGTGCCAGCAGCCCCGGGCCACAGTTGGCCTATGGCTACACCTTC.

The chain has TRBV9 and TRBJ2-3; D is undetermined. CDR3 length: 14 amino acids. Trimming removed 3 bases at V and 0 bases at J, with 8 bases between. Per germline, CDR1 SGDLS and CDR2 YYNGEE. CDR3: CASSGSASTDTQYF. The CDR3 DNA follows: TGTGCCAGCAGCGGGAGTGCTAGCACAGATACGCAGTATTTT. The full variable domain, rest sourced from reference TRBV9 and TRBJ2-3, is DSGVTQTPKHLITATGQRVTLRCSPRSGDLSVYWYQQSLDQGLQFLIQYYNGEERAKGNILERFSAQQFPDLHSELNLSSLELGDSALYFCASSGSASTDTQYFGPGTRLTVL.

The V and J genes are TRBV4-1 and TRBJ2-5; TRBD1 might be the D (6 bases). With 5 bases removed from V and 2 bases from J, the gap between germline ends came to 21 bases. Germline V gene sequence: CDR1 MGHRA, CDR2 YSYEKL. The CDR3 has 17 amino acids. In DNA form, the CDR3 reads TGCGCCAGCAGCTCCTGGATGAGCAGGGGACGACAAGAGACCCAGTACTTC. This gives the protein CASSSWMSRGRQETQYF.

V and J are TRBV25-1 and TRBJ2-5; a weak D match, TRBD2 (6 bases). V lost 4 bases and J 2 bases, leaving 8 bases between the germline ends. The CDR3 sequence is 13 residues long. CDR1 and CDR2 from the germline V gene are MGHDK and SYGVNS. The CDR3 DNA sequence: TGTGCCAGCAGTGGACTAGGTCAAGAGACCCAGTACTTC. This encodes CASSGLGQETQYF.

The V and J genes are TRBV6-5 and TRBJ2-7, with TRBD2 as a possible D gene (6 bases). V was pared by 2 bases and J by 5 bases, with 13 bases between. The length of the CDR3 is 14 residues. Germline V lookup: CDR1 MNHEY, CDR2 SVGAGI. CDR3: CASSYGRGGNEQYF. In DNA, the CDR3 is TGTGCCAGCAGTTACGGAAGGGGAGGCAACGAGCAGTACTTC.

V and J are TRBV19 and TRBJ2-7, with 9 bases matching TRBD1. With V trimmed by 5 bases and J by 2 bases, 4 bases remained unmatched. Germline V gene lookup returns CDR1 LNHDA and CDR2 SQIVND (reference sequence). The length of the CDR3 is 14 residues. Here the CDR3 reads CASSFGTGTYEQYF. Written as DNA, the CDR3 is TGTGCCAGTAGTTTCGGGACAGGGACCTACGAGCAGTACTTC.

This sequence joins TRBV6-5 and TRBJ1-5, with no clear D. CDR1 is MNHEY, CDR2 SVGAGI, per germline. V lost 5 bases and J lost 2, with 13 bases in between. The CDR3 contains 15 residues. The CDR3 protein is CASSHDLGGNQPQHF. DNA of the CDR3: TGTGCCAGCAGTCACGACCTCGGCGGCAATCAGCCCCAGCATTTT.

Here the CDR3 DNA reads TGTGCCTGGCAACTCTCGGGGGCAGGGGACGAGCAGTACTTC. As protein: CAWQLSGAGDEQYF. The V call is TRBV30, the J call TRBJ2-7; perhaps D is TRBD1 or TRBD2 (6 bases each). There are 14 residues in the CDR3. Germline V lookup: CDR1 GTSNPN, CDR2 SVGIG (reference sequence). V was pared by 5 bases and J by 5 bases, with 19 bases between.

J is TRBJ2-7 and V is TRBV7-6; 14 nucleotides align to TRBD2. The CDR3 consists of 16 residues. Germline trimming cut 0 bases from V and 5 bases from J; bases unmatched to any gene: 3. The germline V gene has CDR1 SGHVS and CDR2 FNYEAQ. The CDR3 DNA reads TGTGCCAGCAGCTTAGCGGGGGGACTAGCGGGAGACGAGCAGTACTTC. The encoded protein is CASSLAGGLAGDEQYF.